One sample yielded the 29 T cell receptor beta chains listed below, sequenced in a study of OX40 agonist ivuxolimab in advanced cancers. The library was produced with the immunoSEQ multiplex PCR assay. TCRdb obtained this table from immuneACCESS and retained in-frame rearrangements with V and J assigned. These tables miss some clones; where compared with another copy, unresolved V genes account for less than half of the shortfall, and the remainder is unexplained. The sample records 75,000 to 100,000 clones, 84% of which are singletons. Roughly 6% of the sample goes to the ten largest clones. This specimen was CD4+ or CD8+ T cells sorted from blood, taken in a trial of the OX40 agonist ivuxolimab. These receptors all come from an adult with an advanced solid tumor such as melanoma, head and neck, liver or kidney cancer.

The chain has TRBV14 and TRBJ2-7; 9 bases agree with TRBD1. CDR3 length: 13 residues. Germline CDR1 SGHDN, CDR2 FVKESK. V gave up 5 bases and J gave up 6 bases; unmatched junction bases: 5. The CDR3 spells CASSENRGLEQYF. The CDR3 DNA sequence: TGTGCCAGCAGCGAAAACAGGGGGCTCGAGCAGTACTTC.

This chain links TRBV9 with TRBJ2-5, with a possible D match to TRBD1 (6 bases). The J call is in doubt because the DNA end fits TRBJ2-7 better. CDR3 length equals 12 residues. CDR1 and CDR2 (germline): SGDLS, YYNGEE. This chain's CDR3 is CASSVGGGEQYF. The CDR3 nucleotides read TGTGCCAGCAGCGTAGGAGGGGGCGAGCAGTACTTC.

The V gene is TRBV5-6, the J gene TRBJ2-7; D gene ambiguous. V gave up 0 bases and J gave up 5 bases, with 6 bases separating them. The CDR3 has 12 amino acids. Germline V lookup: CDR1 SGHDT, CDR2 YYEEEE. The CDR3 loop reads CASSLGWDEQYF. In DNA, the CDR3 is TGTGCCAGCAGCTTGGGTTGGGACGAGCAGTACTTC.

The chain employs TRBV7-2 and TRBJ2-2; D call uncertain. This CDR3 contains 15 residues. The germline V and J ends were trimmed by 3 bases and 0 bases, with 8 bases remaining between them. The V gene's germline CDR1 is SGHTA and CDR2 FQGNSA. CDR3 region: CASSFLNANTGELFF. The DNA of the CDR3 is TGTGCCAGCAGCTTTCTGAACGCGAACACCGGGGAGCTGTTTTTT.

The chain is built from TRBV15 and TRBJ1-2, with TRBD1 as a possible D gene (5 bases). V was clipped by 1 base and J by 4 bases, with 7 bases between them. Germline CDR1 reads LNHNV; CDR2 reads YYDKDF (reference sequence). The CDR3 has 13 amino acids. The CDR3 spells CATSRVDSYGYTF. The CDR3 coding sequence is TGTGCCACCAGCAGAGTAGACAGCTATGGCTACACCTTC.

This clone was detected many times. CDR3 in amino acids: CASSESFLLSYEQYF. CDR3 sequence (DNA): TGTGCCAGCAGTGAATCTTTTTTACTCTCCTACGAGCAGTACTTC. The rearrangement uses TRBV2 and TRBJ2-7; D unclear. The CDR3 has 15 amino acids. V shed 2 bases and J shed 0 bases, with 11 bases lying between them. Germline V gene lookup returns CDR1 SNHLY and CDR2 FYNNEI.

This clone was recorded once. The CDR3 DNA sequence: TGTGCCACGGGGGGGAAGACAGGGATTGGAGAGACCCAGTACTTC. Residues: CATGGKTGIGETQYF. The chain has TRBV19 and TRBJ2-5; possibly TRBD2 for D (8 bases). The CDR3 length is 15 residues. Germline V gives CDR1 LNHDA, CDR2 SQIVND (reference sequence). V was clipped by 10 bases and J by 4 bases, with 22 bases between them.

The chain has TRBV18 and TRBJ1-4, with no clear D. Trimming left V 3 bases short and J 0 bases short, with 2 bases between. Germline V lookup: CDR1 KGHSH, CDR2 LQKENI. The CDR3 runs to 13 residues. The CDR3, as DNA: TGTGCCAGCTCACCTGCAACTAATGAAAAACTGTTTTTT. It translates to CASSPATNEKLFF.

V and J are TRBV7-2 and TRBJ1-1; D not certain. Germline CDR1 SGHTA, CDR2 FQGNSA. V was shortened by 0 bases and J by 5 bases, with 7 bases between the two germline ends. The CDR3 loop spans 13 amino acids. The CDR3 protein is CASSLAFDTEAFF. CDR3 sequence (DNA): TGTGCCAGCAGCTTAGCCTTTGATACTGAAGCTTTCTTT.

The J gene is TRBJ2-3, the V gene TRBV6-1, with TRBD1 matching 10 bases. Germline V lookup: CDR1 MNHNS, CDR2 SASEGT. Trimming cost V 5 bases and J 6 bases; bases outside gene matches: 5. This CDR3 has 14 amino acids. CDR3 nucleotide sequence: TGTGCCAGCAGTCGGGACAGGGGCGCGGATACGCAGTATTTT. Residues: CASSRDRGADTQYF.

This clone occurred once. The rearrangement uses TRBV19 and TRBJ1-2; no clear D. V lost 6 bases and J lost 5, with 10 bases in between. Looked up from germline, CDR1 is LNHDA and CDR2 is SQIVND (reference sequence). The CDR3 spans 12 residues. CDR3 amino acids: CASRPEDYGYTF. The CDR3 DNA follows: TGTGCCAGTAGGCCGGAGGATTATGGCTACACCTTC.

The chain couples TRBV5-1 to TRBJ1-3; 7 nucleotides line up with TRBD1. The CDR3 has 16 amino acids. V shed 4 bases and J 4 bases; nucleotides not matched to a gene: 11. Per germline, CDR1 SGHRS and CDR2 YFSETQ. DNA for the CDR3: TGCGCCAGCAGCGGGGGACAGTCCTCTCTAGGAAACACCATATATTTT. This encodes CASSGGQSSLGNTIYF.

This chain links TRBV19 with TRBJ1-2; TRBD1 might be the D (6 bases). CDR3 size: 17 residues. The ends were cut back, 4 bases at V and 0 bases at J, with 18 bases in the middle. In germline, CDR1 is LNHDA, CDR2 SQIVND (reference sequence). The CDR3 sequence: CASSTLARTDSNYGYTF. In nucleotides, the CDR3 is TGTGCCAGTAGTACCCTAGCGAGGACAGATTCTAACTATGGCTACACCTTC. Full variable domain (rest looked up from reference TRBV19 and TRBJ1-2): DGGITQSPKYLFRKEGQNVTLSCEQNLNHDAMYWYRQDPGQGLRLIYYSQIVNDFQKGDIAEGYSVSREKKESFPLTVTSAQKNPTAFYLCASSTLARTDSNYGYTFGSGTRLTVV.

V gene TRBV6-5 combines with J gene TRBJ2-7, with no clear D. In germline, CDR1 is MNHEY, CDR2 SVGAGI. Trimming stripped 2 bases from V and 6 bases from J, with 11 bases between. This CDR3 spans 13 amino acids. The CDR3: CASSYRKGAEQYF. CDR3 bases: TGTGCCAGCAGTTACCGGAAGGGCGCCGAGCAGTACTTC.

The chain links TRBV6-4 to TRBJ2-4; possibly TRBD1 for D (6 bases). Trimming took 5 bases from V and 1 from J, leaving 12 bases between them. The CDR3 contains 15 residues. Germline CDR1 and CDR2: MRHNA and SNTAGT. CDR3 region: CASSTGFNAKNIQYF. CDR3 bases: TGTGCCAGCAGTACAGGGTTTAATGCCAAAAACATTCAGTACTTC.

A word on this clone: An end of the junction differs from the germline gene, which may be a read error. The V call is TRBV4-1, the J call TRBJ1-1, with 11 bases fitting TRBD1. Germline V lookup: CDR1 MGHRA, CDR2 YSYEKL. The CDR3 loop spans 15 amino acids. This CDR3 reads CASSPDRGHGTEAFF. Here the CDR3 DNA reads TGTGCCAGCAGCCCGGACAGGGGGCATGGGACTGAAGCTTTCTTT.

The rearrangement joins TRBV18 to TRBJ1-3; D is possibly TRBD1 (5 bases). Germline V gene data show CDR1 as KGHSH and CDR2 as LQKENI. The CDR3 is made up of 16 amino acids. V was shortened by 3 bases and J by 4 bases, with 16 bases between the two germline ends. The CDR3 DNA reads TGTGCCAGCTCACCCCTCCCGGGGGGAGCCGGAAACACCATATATTTT. Translating gives CASSPLPGGAGNTIYF.

The chain is built from TRBV6-1 and TRBJ2-7; TRBD1 matches at 8 bases. Germline V gene lookup returns CDR1 MNHNS and CDR2 SASEGT. After removal of 3 bases from V and 5 bases from J, the junction contained 6 bases not matched to a gene. The CDR3 has 14 amino acids. CDR3 sequence reads: CASSDTATGDEQYF. The CDR3 nucleotides are TGTGCCAGCAGTGATACCGCGACAGGGGACGAGCAGTACTTC.

The rearrangement joins TRBV2 to TRBJ2-4; D is unclear. The ends were cut back, 7 bases at V and 7 bases at J, with 8 bases in the middle. Germline V lookup: CDR1 SNHLY, CDR2 FYNNEI. CDR3 length: 11 amino acids. The CDR3 here is CASIQSNIQYF. CDR3 DNA: TGTGCCAGCATCCAATCCAACATTCAGTACTTC. The variable domain in full, with the rest retrieved from reference TRBV2 and TRBJ2-4, is EPEVTQTPSHQVTQMGQEVILRCVPISNHLYFYWYRQILGQKVEFLVSFYNNEISEKSEIFDDQFSVERPDGSNFTLKIRSTKLEDSAMYFCASIQSNIQYFGAGTRLSVL.

The chain has TRBV18 and TRBJ1-2; no definite D call. V lost 3 bases and J lost 4, with 12 bases in between. This CDR3 is 14 amino acids long. Germline CDR1 and CDR2: KGHSH and LQKENI. The CDR3 DNA reads as TGTGCCAGCTCACCGGGAGGGCTTGTCTATGGCTACACCTTC. Its translation: CASSPGGLVYGYTF.

The chain couples TRBV11-2 to TRBJ2-5, with D perhaps being TRBD1 or TRBD2 (6 bases each). CDR3 size: 14 residues. Trimming pared 3 bases from V and 2 bases from J, leaving 10 bases between. Germline V CDR1 and CDR2: SGHAT, FQNNGV. The CDR3 DNA follows: TGTGCCAGCAGCTTCAGGAGGGGGCAAGAGACCCAGTACTTC. It codes for CASSFRRGQETQYF.

The V gene is TRBV14, the J gene TRBJ2-3; 12 nucleotides line up with TRBD2. Trimming took 1 base from V and 6 from J; bases not matched to a gene: 2. This CDR3 spans 15 amino acids. Germline V gene sequence: CDR1 SGHDN, CDR2 FVKESK. The CDR3 spells CASSQGTSGVDTQYF. The CDR3 bases are TGTGCCAGCAGCCAAGGGACTAGCGGGGTGGATACGCAGTATTTT. The full variable domain, completed using reference TRBV14 and TRBJ2-3, is EAGVTQFPSHSVIEKGQTVTLRCDPISGHDNLYWYRRVMGKEIKFLLHFVKESKQDESGMPNNRFLAERTGGTYSTLKVQPAELEDSGVYFCASSQGTSGVDTQYFGPGTRLTVL.

This chain joins TRBV4-2 and TRBJ1-2, with 7 bases identical to TRBD1. CDR3 length: 15 residues. CDR1 and CDR2 from the germline V gene are LGHNA and YNFKEQ. With 7 bases clipped from V and 3 bases from J, the junction kept 11 bases outside the gene matches. CDR3 coding DNA: TGTGCCAGCACCAGGACAGGACCCCTCGACTATGGCTACACCTTC. Translated: CASTRTGPLDYGYTF.

This chain uses TRBV5-1 with TRBJ2-5; 9 bases line up with TRBD1. Germline assignment: CDR1 SGHRS and CDR2 YFSETQ. The junction had 3 bases not matched to a gene; V was cut back by 4 bases and J by 5 bases. This CDR3 comprises 13 residues. This CDR3 is CASSLGQGETQYF. DNA for the CDR3: TGCGCCAGCAGCCTAGGACAGGGGGAGACCCAGTACTTC.

This clone was recorded a few times. The gene calls are TRBV5-4 and TRBJ2-3; tentative D call: TRBD2 (7 bases). Germline loops: CDR1 SGHNT, CDR2 YYREEE (reference sequence). The CDR3 loop spans 15 amino acids. V lost 0 bases and J 5 bases, leaving 13 bases between the germline ends. The CDR3: CASSLGRGGGDTQYF. DNA for the CDR3: TGTGCCAGCAGCTTGGGTCGGGGAGGGGGAGATACGCAGTATTTT.

The chain couples TRBV6-5 to TRBJ2-7; 10 nucleotides line up with TRBD1. CDR3 length: 13 residues. Trimming took 4 bases from V and 6 from J; bases not matched to a gene: 3. The germline V gene has CDR1 MNHEY and CDR2 SVGAGI. The CDR3 protein is CASSLTGGGEQYF. Written as DNA, the CDR3 is TGTGCCAGCAGTTTGACAGGGGGCGGCGAGCAGTACTTC.

V is TRBV6-5 and J is TRBJ2-1, with 10 bases matching TRBD1. The CDR3 extends over 15 amino acids. Germline V lookup: CDR1 MNHEY, CDR2 SVGAGI. V lost 6 bases, J lost 4 bases, and 6 bases stayed unmatched. The CDR3: CASSQEGQGYNEQFF. Here the CDR3 DNA reads TGTGCCAGCAGCCAAGAGGGACAGGGGTACAATGAGCAGTTCTTC.

The sample holds a few counts of this clone. This specimen includes other DNA sequences encoding the same CDR3. The rearrangement links TRBV7-3 to TRBJ2-7; tentative D call: TRBD1 (6 bases). The CDR3 totals 14 residues. The V gene's germline CDR1 is SGHTA and CDR2 FQGTGA. Trimming pared 1 base from V and 9 bases from J, leaving 16 bases between. The CDR3 sequence is CASSLNAGALAQYF. The CDR3 nucleotides are TGTGCCAGCAGCTTAAATGCAGGGGCCCTCGCGCAGTACTTC.

The chain joins TRBV7-9 to TRBJ1-2; D is unclear. Germline V gene lookup returns CDR1 SEHNR and CDR2 FQNEAQ (reference sequence). This CDR3 spans 13 amino acids. The V end was cut by 3 bases, the J end by 4 bases, with 9 bases between. CDR3 sequence reads: CASSFGEAYGYTF. CDR3 sequence (DNA): TGTGCCAGCAGCTTTGGGGAAGCCTATGGCTACACCTTC.